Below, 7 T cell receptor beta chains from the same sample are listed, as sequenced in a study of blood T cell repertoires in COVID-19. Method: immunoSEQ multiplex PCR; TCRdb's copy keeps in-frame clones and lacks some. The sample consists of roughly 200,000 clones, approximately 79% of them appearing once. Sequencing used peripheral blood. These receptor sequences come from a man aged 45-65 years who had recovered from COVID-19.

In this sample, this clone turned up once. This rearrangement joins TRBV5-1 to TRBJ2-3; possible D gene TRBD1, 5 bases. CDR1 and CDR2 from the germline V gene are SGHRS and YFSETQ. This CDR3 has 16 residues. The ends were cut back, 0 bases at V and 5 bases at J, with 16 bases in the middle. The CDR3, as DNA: TGCGCCAGCAGCTTGGGTGGGGCGCAGGCCGGAGATACGCAGTATTTT. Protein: CASSLGGAQAGDTQYF. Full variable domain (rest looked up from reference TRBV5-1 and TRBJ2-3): KAGVTQTPRYLIKTRGQQVTLSCSPISGHRSVSWYQQTPGQGLQFLFEYFSETQRNKGNFPGRFSGRQFSNSRSEMNVSTLELGDSALYLCASSLGGAQAGDTQYFGPGTRLTVL.

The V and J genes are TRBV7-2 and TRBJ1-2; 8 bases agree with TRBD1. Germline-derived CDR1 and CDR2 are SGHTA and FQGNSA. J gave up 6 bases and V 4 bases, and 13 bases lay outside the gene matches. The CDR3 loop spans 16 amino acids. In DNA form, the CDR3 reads TGTGCCAGCAGCTCAGGGACAGGTTTAGGTTTCGATGGCTACACCTTC. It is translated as CASSSGTGLGFDGYTF. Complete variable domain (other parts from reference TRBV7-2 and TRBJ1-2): GAGVSQSPSNKVTEKGKDVELRCDPISGHTALYWYRQSLGQGLEFLIYFQGNSAPDKSGLPSDRFSAERTGGSVSTLTIQRTQQEDSAVYLCASSSGTGLGFDGYTFGSGTRLTVV.

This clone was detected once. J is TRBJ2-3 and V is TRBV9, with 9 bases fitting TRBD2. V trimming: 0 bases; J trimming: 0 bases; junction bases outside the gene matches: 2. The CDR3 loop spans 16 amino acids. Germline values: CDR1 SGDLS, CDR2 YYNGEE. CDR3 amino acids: CASSVGTSASTDTQYF. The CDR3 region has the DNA TGTGCCAGCAGCGTAGGGACTAGCGCTAGCACAGATACGCAGTATTTT.

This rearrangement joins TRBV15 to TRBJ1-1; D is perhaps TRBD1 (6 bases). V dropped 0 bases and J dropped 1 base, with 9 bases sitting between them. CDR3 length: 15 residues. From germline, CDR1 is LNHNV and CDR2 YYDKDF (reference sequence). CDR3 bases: TGTGCCACCAGCAGAGATCAGGGACAGAACACTGAAGCTTTCTTT. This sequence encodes CATSRDQGQNTEAFF.

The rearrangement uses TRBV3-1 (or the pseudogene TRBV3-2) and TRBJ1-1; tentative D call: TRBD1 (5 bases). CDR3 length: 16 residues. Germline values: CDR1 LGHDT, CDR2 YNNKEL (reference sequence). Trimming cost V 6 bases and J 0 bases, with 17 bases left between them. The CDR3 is CASSQPGGRMNTEAFF. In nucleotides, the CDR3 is TGTGCCAGCAGTCAGCCCGGGGGGAGAATGAACACTGAAGCTTTCTTT.

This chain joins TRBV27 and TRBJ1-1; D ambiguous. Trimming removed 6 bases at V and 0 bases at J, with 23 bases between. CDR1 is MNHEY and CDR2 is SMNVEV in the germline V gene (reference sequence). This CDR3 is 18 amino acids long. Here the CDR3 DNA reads TGTGCCAGCAGCCTCGGAACTATACGAACGGGTTTGAACACTGAAGCTTTCTTT. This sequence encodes CASSLGTIRTGLNTEAFF.

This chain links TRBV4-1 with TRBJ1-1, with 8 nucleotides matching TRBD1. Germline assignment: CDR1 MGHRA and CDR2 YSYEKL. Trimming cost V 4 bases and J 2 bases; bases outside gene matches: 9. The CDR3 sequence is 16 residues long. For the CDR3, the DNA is TGCGCCAGCAGCCCCAGAACGGGGACAGGCAACACTGAAGCTTTCTTT. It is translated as CASSPRTGTGNTEAFF.